This section outlines one T cell receptor beta chain sequence together with its context. TCRdb processed the 5' RACE reads anew with MiXCR; each CDR3 protein has one entry. The data show approximately 150,000 distinct CDR3 sequences, under 35% seen once. The entry originates in a study of CD8 T cells in ankylosing spondylitis. V was shortened by 4 bases and J by 5 bases, with 9 bases between the two germline ends. The CDR3 length is 12 residues. Germline lookup yields CDR1 SGHKS and CDR2 YYEKEE (reference sequence). The TCR originated in a male donor with ankylosing spondylitis. The V and J genes are TRBV5-5 and TRBJ1-1; no reliable D call. The specimen was synovial fluid, either unsorted or a sorted T cell fraction (not recorded which). CDR3 in amino acids: CASSPVWTEAFF. The CDR3, as DNA: TGTGCCAGCAGCCCGGTGTGGACTGAAGCTTTCTTT.